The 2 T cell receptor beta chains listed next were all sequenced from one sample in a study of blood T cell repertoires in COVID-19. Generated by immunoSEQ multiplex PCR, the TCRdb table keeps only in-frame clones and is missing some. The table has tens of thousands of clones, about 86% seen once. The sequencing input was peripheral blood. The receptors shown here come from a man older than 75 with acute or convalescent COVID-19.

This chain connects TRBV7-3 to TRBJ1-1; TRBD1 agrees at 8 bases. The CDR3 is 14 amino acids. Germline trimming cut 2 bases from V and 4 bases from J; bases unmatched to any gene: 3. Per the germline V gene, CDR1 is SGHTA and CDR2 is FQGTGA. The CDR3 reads CASSLDTGGTEAFF. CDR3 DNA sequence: TGTGCCAGCAGCTTAGATACAGGGGGCACTGAAGCTTTCTTT.

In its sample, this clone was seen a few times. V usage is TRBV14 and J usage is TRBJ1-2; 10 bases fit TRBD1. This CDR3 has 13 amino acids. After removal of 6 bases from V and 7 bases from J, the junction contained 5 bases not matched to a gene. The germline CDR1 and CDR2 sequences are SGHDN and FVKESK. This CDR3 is CASRRQGAGGYTF. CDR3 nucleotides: TGTGCCAGCAGAAGACAGGGGGCGGGTGGCTACACCTTC.